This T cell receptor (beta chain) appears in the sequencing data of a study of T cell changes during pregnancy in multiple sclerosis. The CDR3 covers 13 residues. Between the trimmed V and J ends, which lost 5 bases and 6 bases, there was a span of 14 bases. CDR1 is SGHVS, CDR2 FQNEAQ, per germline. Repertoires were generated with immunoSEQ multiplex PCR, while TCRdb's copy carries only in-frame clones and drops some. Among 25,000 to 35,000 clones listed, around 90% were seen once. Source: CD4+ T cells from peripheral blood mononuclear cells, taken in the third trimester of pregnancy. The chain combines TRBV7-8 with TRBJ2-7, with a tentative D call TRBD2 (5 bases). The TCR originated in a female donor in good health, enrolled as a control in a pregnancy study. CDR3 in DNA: TGTGCCAGCAGCCCTAGGGTCCGGGGCGAGCAGTACTTC. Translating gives CASSPRVRGEQYF.